This is a list of T cell receptor beta chains from one sample in a study of T cell responses to AZD1222 COVID-19 vaccine. Clones were sequenced by immunoSEQ multiplex PCR, and TCRdb holds only the in-frame ones, with some missing. The sample lists fewer than 120,000 clones, 85% to 95% occurring once. Here the sequenced sample was peripheral blood, taken on day 0 of AZD1222 vaccination. The origin of the receptors is an adult in good health. Each CDR3 is given with its conserved first and last residue. D genes are given only for firm matches. Size values are once, few and many counts, or a class for expanded clones, and some rows have none.

clone_size	j_call	v_call	d_call	cdr3_nt	cdr3_aa
.	TRBJ1-6	TRBV7-2	.	TGTGCCAGCAGCCCGAGCGTGGGGGCCTCCTATAATTCACCCCTCCACTTT	CASSPSVGASYNSPLHF
.	TRBJ1-1	TRBV19	.	TGTGCCAGTAGCGAAGGGGGGGCAGCTTTCTTT	CASSEGGAAFF
.	TRBJ2-2	TRBV30	TRBD1	TGTGCCTGGAATAGGGACAGGGGGCCTAACACCGGGGAGCTGTTTTTT	CAWNRDRGPNTGELFF
.	TRBJ1-1	TRBV30	.	TGTGCCTGGACCCGGGAGGGGTTAGGTGAAGCTTTCTTT	CAWTREGLGEAFF
.	TRBJ1-1	TRBV19	.	TGTGCCAGTAAGGGGGACCCTGAAGCTTTCTTT	CASKGDPEAFF
few	TRBJ1-1	TRBV27	.	TGTGCCAGCAGTTTATGGCAGGGCAACACTGAAGCTTTCTTT	CASSLWQGNTEAFF
once	TRBJ1-1	TRBV6-5	.	TGTGCCAGCAGTTACGCCGCCGCGGGGGCCGGGACTGAAGCTTTCTTT	CASSYAAAGAGTEAFF
.	TRBJ2-7	TRBV15	.	TGTGCCACCAGCAGAGATCTTGCCACCGTCTACGAGCAGTACTTC	CATSRDLATVYEQYF
.	TRBJ1-5	TRBV24-1	.	TGTGCCACCAGTGACGAGGGGAGGGGGCAGCCCCAGCATTTT	CATSDEGRGQPQHF
.	TRBJ1-4	TRBV11-2	TRBD1	TGTGCCAGCAGCTTAAGGACAGGGACAGCGAAAACTAATGAAAAACTGTTTTTT	CASSLRTGTAKTNEKLFF
.	TRBJ2-2	TRBV7-6	TRBD2	TGTGCCAGCAGCTTAGCAATCAGCGGGGGGACCGGGGAGCTGTTTTTT	CASSLAISGGTGELFF
.	TRBJ2-3	TRBV7-9	TRBD2	TGTGCCAGCAGCTTGTCTAGCGGGGGCACAGATACGCAGTATTTT	CASSLSSGGTDTQYF
.	TRBJ1-6	TRBV28	.	TGTGCCAGCAGTTTACGGGGGCGAATCCACTTT	CASSLRGRIHF
.	TRBJ1-5	TRBV6-5	.	TGTGCCAGCAGTTGGGACGAGAAACAGCCCCAGCATTTT	CASSWDEKQPQHF
.	TRBJ2-2	TRBV7-9	TRBD2	TGTGCCAGCAGCCCGAGGACTAGCGGGGCGGACACCGGGGAGCTGTTTTTT	CASSPRTSGADTGELFF
.	TRBJ1-2	TRBV19	TRBD1	TGTGCCAGTAGATCGGGACAGCTCAATGGCTACACCTTC	CASRSGQLNGYTF
.	TRBJ1-2	TRBV6-5	.	TGTGCCAGCAGTTCCACCGGGGACAAAGCTAACTATGGCTACACCTTC	CASSSTGDKANYGYTF
.	TRBJ1-6	TRBV6-5	.	TGTGCCAGCAGGCAGGAGGACCTGAATAATTCACCCCTCCACTTT	CASRQEDLNNSPLHF
.	TRBJ2-7	TRBV28	TRBD1	TGTGCCAGCAGTTCGCACCGACAGGGATCCTACGAGCAGTACTTC	CASSSHRQGSYEQYF
.	TRBJ1-3	TRBV7-8	.	TGTGCCAGCAGCTTATATCTGGCCTCCTCTGGAAACACCATATATTTT	CASSLYLASSGNTIYF
.	TRBJ2-7	TRBV7-5	.	TGTGTCAGAAGCTTAACCCGCGACTCTAGGGAGGGCTACGAGCAGTACTTC	CVRSLTRDSREGYEQYF
once	TRBJ2-1	TRBV12-5	TRBD2	TGTGCTAGTGGTTTGGTAAGGGGACTAGAGGAACCTGAGCAGTTCTTC	CASGLVRGLEEPEQFF
.	TRBJ1-6	TRBV28	.	TGTGCCAGCAGTCAGACCATGGGGGTCAATTCACCCCTCCACTTT	CASSQTMGVNSPLHF